Below, 10 T cell receptor beta chains from the same sample are listed, as sequenced in a study of blood T cell repertoires in COVID-19. Assay: immunoSEQ multiplex PCR; the TCRdb copy retains only in-frame clones and omits some. The profile shows around 310,000 clones, 90% of them singletons. The specimen sequenced was peripheral blood. The receptors were sampled from a woman in her thirties or forties with COVID-19, enrolled during active disease.

The genes are TRBV19 and TRBJ1-2; D might be TRBD1 (5 bases). Trimming removed 8 bases from V and 2 bases from J, with 12 bases in between. This CDR3 has 13 residues. The germline V gene encodes CDR1 LNHDA and CDR2 SQIVND (reference sequence). DNA of the CDR3: TGTGCCAGTCGGCAGGAGGGGAACTATGGCTACACCTTC. Translated, it gives CASRQEGNYGYTF.

The V and J genes are TRBV9 and TRBJ1-1, with a possible D match to TRBD1 (5 bases). CDR3 length: 13 amino acids. Per the germline V gene, CDR1 is SGDLS and CDR2 is YYNGEE. Trimming took 4 bases from V and 2 from J, leaving 9 bases between them. CDR3 sequence (DNA): TGTGCCAGCAGCTCCGACAGCAACACTGAAGCTTTCTTT. This sequence encodes CASSSDSNTEAFF.

V is TRBV27 and J is TRBJ2-1, with TRBD2 matching over 9 bases. The germline V gene has CDR1 MNHEY and CDR2 SMNVEV (reference sequence). The CDR3 consists of 15 residues. V trimming: 8 bases; J trimming: 4 bases; junction bases outside the gene matches: 9. The CDR3 loop reads CASVRAGGGYNEQFF. CDR3 coding DNA: TGTGCCAGCGTGAGGGCGGGAGGGGGATACAATGAGCAGTTCTTC.

This chain uses TRBV4-1 with TRBJ1-2; D may be TRBD1 (5 bases). Germline V gene lookup returns CDR1 MGHRA and CDR2 YSYEKL. This CDR3 is built from 15 residues. V was clipped by 4 bases and J by 4 bases, with 16 bases between them. CDR3 amino acids: CASSRLRGDRYGYTF. The CDR3 bases are TGCGCCAGCAGCCGGTTACGGGGGGACCGCTATGGCTACACCTTC.

The chain recombines TRBV6-1 with TRBJ1-1, with 7 bases aligning to TRBD1. The V and J ends lost 4 bases and 4 bases, in that order; junction bases with no gene match: 12. This CDR3 has 16 residues. CDR1 and CDR2 from the germline V gene are MNHNS and SASEGT. In DNA form, the CDR3 reads TGTGCCAGCAGTGCCCCGGGACAGAAGCGTGGCACTGAAGCTTTCTTT. Translated: CASSAPGQKRGTEAFF.

V usage is TRBV12-3 or TRBV12-4 and J usage is TRBJ2-3; maybe TRBD2 (6 bases). V was pared by 7 bases and J by 9 bases, with 14 bases between. This CDR3 contains 12 residues. The CDR3 nucleotides read TGTGCCAGCACCCGTGCGGGGCACACGCAGTATTTT. Protein: CASTRAGHTQYF.

The chain links TRBV19 to TRBJ1-1, with 7 bases matching TRBD1. The CDR3 is 15 residues long. With V trimmed by 7 bases and J by 5 bases, 13 bases remained unmatched. CDR1 and CDR2 (germline): LNHDA, SQIVND (reference sequence). This CDR3 reads CASTRDSLIGTEAFF. For the CDR3, the DNA is TGTGCCAGTACCAGGGACAGTCTCATAGGGACTGAAGCTTTCTTT.

The CDR3: CASSRDGSSYNEQFF. The DNA of the CDR3 is TGTGCCAGCAGCAGAGACGGGAGCTCCTACAATGAGCAGTTCTTC. V gene TRBV9 combines with J gene TRBJ2-1; a possible D gene is TRBD2 (6 bases). This CDR3 has 15 residues. Germline V CDR1 and CDR2: SGDLS, YYNGEE. V gave up 4 bases and J gave up 0 bases, with 11 bases separating them.

This rearrangement joins TRBV9 to TRBJ1-6; D possibly corresponds to TRBD1 (5 bases). This CDR3 has 15 amino acids. Trimming cost V 4 bases and J 6 bases, with 14 bases left between them. CDR1 and CDR2 from the germline V gene are SGDLS and YYNGEE. The CDR3 sequence is CASSLQGTINSPLHF. CDR3 nucleotides: TGTGCCAGCAGCCTCCAGGGAACCATTAATTCACCCCTCCACTTT.

The chain carries TRBV19 and TRBJ2-3; TRBD1 matches at 7 bases. The V segment lost 4 bases and the J segment 3 bases; nucleotides outside the gene matches: 7. The CDR3 covers 15 residues. CDR1 is LNHDA and CDR2 is SQIVND in the germline V gene (reference sequence). The CDR3 bases are TGTGCCAGTAGTAGACAGGGTCGAGGGACAGATACGCAGTATTTT. As protein: CASSRQGRGTDTQYF.